The next 11 T cell receptor beta chains were all read from a single sample in a study of blood T cell repertoires in COVID-19. Produced via immunoSEQ multiplex PCR; TCRdb's table is partial and in-frame only. The sample consists of a few hundred thousand clones, approximately 90% of them appearing once. What was sequenced was peripheral blood. These receptors were taken from a man in his 60s who had recovered from COVID-19.

The chain recombines TRBV11-2 with TRBJ2-2; a weak D match, TRBD2 (5 bases). Trimming left V 0 bases short and J 7 bases short, with 9 bases between. CDR1 and CDR2 from the germline V gene are SGHAT and FQNNGV. This CDR3 is 14 amino acids long. CDR3 in amino acids: CASSLEGAGGELFF. CDR3 nucleotides: TGTGCCAGCAGCTTAGAAGGCGCGGGCGGGGAGCTGTTTTTT.

V gene TRBV19 combines with J gene TRBJ2-6; TRBD1 agrees at 7 bases. CDR1 and CDR2 from the germline V gene are LNHDA and SQIVND (reference sequence). Unmatched junction bases numbered 0, after V lost 3 bases and J lost 4 bases. The CDR3 spans 14 residues. CDR3 sequence reads: CASSMGQGANVLTF. CDR3 DNA sequence: TGTGCCAGTAGTATGGGACAGGGGGCCAACGTCCTGACTTTC.

This chain links TRBV18 with TRBJ2-7; 7 bases line up with TRBD1. There are 14 residues in the CDR3. Germline CDR1 KGHSH, CDR2 LQKENI. Trimming took 3 bases from V and 2 from J; bases not matched to a gene: 4. The CDR3 spells CASSPGQEPYEQYF. The CDR3 bases are TGTGCCAGCTCACCTGGACAGGAACCCTACGAGCAGTACTTC.

The chain joins TRBV10-3 to TRBJ2-5; TRBD1 aligns across 7 bases. J was trimmed by 5 bases and V by 6 bases; bases with no gene match: 3. The CDR3 consists of 12 residues. CDR1 and CDR2 from the germline V gene are ENHRY and SYGVKD. CDR3 in amino acids: CAIRMTGETQYF. Written as DNA, the CDR3 is TGTGCCATCAGGATGACAGGGGAGACCCAGTACTTC.

Here the CDR3 DNA reads TGTGCCAGCAGCAGCGGAGGACTAGCCAAAAACATTCAGTACTTC. This sequence encodes CASSSGGLAKNIQYF. The chain links TRBV25-1 to TRBJ2-4; TRBD2 is a possible D gene (5 bases). The CDR3 runs 15 residues. Per germline, CDR1 MGHDK and CDR2 SYGVNS. V dropped 6 bases and J dropped 0 bases, with 12 bases sitting between them.

A few counts support this clone. J is TRBJ1-1 and V is TRBV4-2, with no clear D. The V and J ends lost 1 base and 1 base respectively, with 10 bases between them. The CDR3 length is 15 residues. Germline loops: CDR1 LGHNA, CDR2 YNFKEQ. CDR3 DNA sequence: TGTGCCAGCAGCCAAGGGGCCGAGCCGAACACTGAAGCTTTCTTT. Residues: CASSQGAEPNTEAFF.

The genes are TRBV30 and TRBJ2-2; 7 positions agree with TRBD2. Losses at the gene ends were 2 bases for V and 4 bases for J; bases not matched to a gene: 7. From germline, CDR1 is GTSNPN and CDR2 SVGIG (reference sequence). CDR3 length: 15 residues. The CDR3 here is CAWSRDYPSTGELFF. DNA of the CDR3: TGTGCCTGGAGTAGGGACTACCCCTCCACCGGGGAGCTGTTTTTT.

V usage is TRBV5-1 and J usage is TRBJ2-6; tentatively, D is TRBD1 (5 bases). This CDR3 region has 15 residues. V was shortened by 2 bases and J by 2 bases, with 8 bases between the two germline ends. Looked up from germline, CDR1 is SGHRS and CDR2 is YFSETQ. CDR3 bases: TGCGCCAGCAGCTTTTCAGGGACTGGGGCCAACGTCCTGACTTTC. Encoded protein: CASSFSGTGANVLTF.

The chain is built from TRBV19 and TRBJ2-7; TRBD2 might be the D (6 bases). The V and J ends lost 2 bases and 2 bases respectively, with 10 bases between them. CDR3 length: 14 amino acids. Germline-derived CDR1 and CDR2 are LNHDA and SQIVND (reference sequence). The CDR3 nucleotides are TGTGCCAGTAGTATAATGACGGGGGCCTACGAGCAGTACTTC. It codes for CASSIMTGAYEQYF.

The chain uses TRBV29-1 and TRBJ2-5; 10 bases line up with TRBD2. CDR1 is SQVTM and CDR2 is ANQGSEA in the germline V gene. V dropped 3 bases and J dropped 4; count of bases not matched to a gene: 5. This CDR3 has 14 residues. The CDR3 DNA is TGCAGCGTTGACCCTAGCGGGAGATCAGAGACCCAGTACTTC. It specifies CSVDPSGRSETQYF.

This chain uses TRBV7-2 with TRBJ2-7, with a weak D call TRBD2 (5 bases). CDR1 is SGHTA, CDR2 FQGNSA, per germline. The V end was cut by 6 bases, the J end by 6 bases, with 12 bases between. This CDR3 has 12 residues. The DNA of the CDR3 is TGTGCCAGCAGACTAGATGGGATCGAGCAGTACTTC. It is translated as CASRLDGIEQYF.